This T cell receptor (beta chain) is from a study of T cells in localized non-small cell lung cancer (dated by TCRdb to between 2020 and 2021). With respect to the entire study: T cell repertoires of about 240 early-stage NSCLC patients were analyzed, with tumors being compared against uninvolved tumor-adjacent lungs. A mean age of around 66 years was recorded for the NSCLC patients, of whom more than 120 were male and about a hundred were female. All 220 or so NSCLC patients in the cohort were treatment-naive and had localized lung tumors that were resected.

The immunoSEQ Assay was used to sequence TCR beta CDR3 regions from DNA. The published analysis was carried out like this. To compute T cell density, TCR beta template counts were normalized to usable DNA, which was estimated by amplifying housekeeping genes. Richness was estimated using the preseqR package, with extrapolation to 400,000 templates for PBMC samples and to 120,000 templates for tissue samples. Clonality was defined by subtracting Pielou's evenness from one. Tissue-enriched TCRs were identified by differential abundance testing using productive amino-acid clonotypes, minimum total count 5 and alpha 0.1. The Jaccard Index and the Morisita Overlap Index were used to measure how much the repertoires overlapped between compartments. TCR beta CDR3s were clustered by GLIPH together with public tetramer-defined viral CDR3s, and at least three viral sequences plus V-gene enrichment were required for viral motifs. The immuneACCESS repertoire file appears here via TCRdb, limited to in-frame rearrangements. These files lack a portion of the clones; in checked studies, under half of the deficit traces to unresolved V genes, and the cause of the others is not known. D and trimming come from the DNA, and the V and J calls and clone size come from that table. Across this sample there are approximately 80,000 clones, with more than 70% seen only once. The top ten clonotypes cover less than 9.5% of the sample.

CDR1 and CDR2 are read off the germline V gene as MNHEY and SVGAGI. The cysteine opens and the phenylalanine closes a CDR3 of 14 amino acids. The kept DNA is CDR3 alone, 42 bases in frame from the first base. Relative to germline, V is 2 bases shorter and J is 2 bases shorter, with 7 bases between their ends. At diagnosis, peripheral blood, uninvolved tumor-adjacent lung and tumor were collected and stored as a combination of fresh-frozen and FFPE material. For TCR repertoire profiling, blood samples were analyzed in the form of peripheral blood mononuclear cells. Note on this clone: Its antigen target is currently unknown. Base qualities are missing; no much larger clone stands one base away.

Beyond this particular receptor, the publication reports: A median of about 53 of the top 100 tumor clones were detected in paired uninvolved adjacent lung, and around 27 of these tumor clones were also found among the top 100 clones of the paired uninvolved adjacent lung. Multi-region tumor sequencing was not performed, so intratumor heterogeneity could not be excluded. Uninvolved tumor-adjacent lung showed the highest T cell clonality, higher than tumor, which suggests more focused antigenic responses in the adjacent lung. Because of the exploratory design, TCR variables were selected using unadjusted p-values without false-discovery rate correction. Higher T cell density in blood was associated with longer overall survival, whereas higher clonality in adjacent lung was associated with shorter survival.

The sequenced sample was peripheral blood, obtained before any cancer treatment. This clonotype originated in a female donor older than 55 with stage I lung adenocarcinoma. The chain is encoded by TRBV6-5 joined to TRBJ1-5; matching of 5 bases hints at TRBD1 as the D gene. In nucleotides, the sequence is TGTGCCAGCAGTTACCAGGGAGGCAATCAGCCCCAGCATTTT. Its product reads: CASSYQGGNQPQHF.